This TCR beta chain was profiled in a study of shared clonotypes between healthy human individuals (TCRdb year 2020). For the wider study: The cohort included a few men and a couple of women between 18 and 49 years of age. The study deeply sequenced blood TCR repertoires of roughly five healthy adults to estimate repertoire size and the extent of clonotype sharing between individuals. To increase sequencing depth and limit assay-specific biases, TCR repertoire library preparation and sequencing were carried out by different laboratories using diverse techniques. Per donor, leukapheresis produced somewhere between about 0.9 and 9.5 billion PBMCs. Per donor, three plates each were used for CD4 naive and CD4 memory, two for CD8 naive, and one for CD8 memory.

General conclusions and limits of the study: Estimated clonotype richness was generally larger for naive than for memory subsets. Only blood was sampled, and tissue TCR repertoires likely differ from those in blood. The genetic and exposure-history diversity represented was limited by the small number of donors. Rarefaction of sorted-subset datasets indicated incomplete sequencing despite the large sequencing depth. Pairwise subsampling led to the expectation that sequencing depth would affect the degree of clonotype sharing among donors. Compared with non-shared clonotypes, clonotypes shared by all four sorted-subset donors had higher generation probabilities. Roughly 5% of naive CD4, 3.5% of naive CD8, 2.3% of memory CD4, and roughly 0.4% of memory CD8 clonotypes were shared across several donors.

Using the deep immunoSEQ assay, multiplex PCR amplified TCR CDR3 regions from genomic DNA. Extracted genomic DNA from each cell subset was spread evenly across all wells of several immunoSEQ 96-well plates, with each plate serving as a replicate. For sorted subsets, around 0.2 ug genomic DNA, equal to about 30,000 T cell genomes, was loaded into each replicate PCR. Purified libraries were quantified with a Qubit 3.0 fluorometer, sized on a Bioanalyzer 2100, and re-quantified with the KAPA Library Quantification kit. A separate single-read 150-cycle Illumina NextSeq 550 flow cell was used to sequence each immunoSEQ 96-well plate. Under the source paper's analysis protocol: Because only junctional sequences without quality scores were contained in the immunoSEQ output, filtering matching that applied to full-length reads could not be performed. To assign V/J genes and CDR3, sequences were annotated against IMGT germline references using PyIR, a Python wrapper for IgBLAST v1.9. Reads with weak V/J assignments (E-value above 1e-6), missing CDR3, stop codons, out-of-frame junctions, or ambiguous translated residues were removed. V3J clonotypes were defined as sequences sharing the same inferred V gene, J gene, and CDR3 amino acid sequence. Percentage overlap between repertoires was computed as shared unique clonotypes divided by the size of the smaller repertoire. Richness of each repertoire was evaluated using RTK rarefaction, the Chao1 estimator, and Recon v2.1 estimates of unobserved clonotypes. For all TCRbeta clonotypes obtained by the gDNA method from four donors, generation probabilities were computed with OLGA. TCRdb took this table from immuneACCESS and kept in-frame rearrangements with V and J called. Such tables lack part of the clones; where checked against another copy, unresolved V genes explain under half of the gap, and the rest is unexplained. V and J calls and clone size are those listed in that table; D and trimming were worked out from the DNA. The sample contains about 2 million clones, about 95% of them found a single time. The ten largest clones take up more than 0.95% of the sample.

The CDR3 starts with the cysteine, ends with the phenylalanine, and has 16 residues. The CDR3 DNA has 48 bases and is translated from base 1. The germline V gene gives CDR1 as SGHTA and CDR2 as FQGNSA. V has 5 bases trimmed and J has 3 bases trimmed; junction bases matching no gene number 6. CD8 naive samples consisted of CD45RO-negative cells that were positively selected for CCR7, yielding a CD45RA+CCR7+ population without TemRA cells. Healthy HIV-negative adults with no recently reported acute infections or vaccinations were included as donors. Every donor was a Caucasian adult residing in Nashville, Tennessee, USA. Blood was collected by leukapheresis, and PBMCs were isolated by Ficoll-Histopaque density gradient centrifugation and then cryopreserved in liquid nitrogen vapor phase. Analytical flow cytometry was used to check the purity and quantity of every magnetically sorted T cell population. Genomic DNA was isolated from each sorted fraction and quantified by UV absorbance on a Nanodrop 2000c.

Comment on this clone: Its recognized antigen is unknown. No much larger clonotype is one base removed from it; base qualities were not supplied.

Sequenced input: naive CD8+ T cells sorted from blood. Reading the label with the study, this specimen's cell subset or site is: CD45RA+CCR7+. The rearranged chain carries TRBV7-2 and TRBJ2-3; 12 bases in between match TRBD2. This receptor was identified in a man aged 18 to 35 in good health. The CDR3 corresponds to CASSLLTSGSTDTQYF. At the DNA level, the sequence is TGTGCCAGCAGCCTCCTGACTAGCGGGAGTACAGATACGCAGTATTTT.